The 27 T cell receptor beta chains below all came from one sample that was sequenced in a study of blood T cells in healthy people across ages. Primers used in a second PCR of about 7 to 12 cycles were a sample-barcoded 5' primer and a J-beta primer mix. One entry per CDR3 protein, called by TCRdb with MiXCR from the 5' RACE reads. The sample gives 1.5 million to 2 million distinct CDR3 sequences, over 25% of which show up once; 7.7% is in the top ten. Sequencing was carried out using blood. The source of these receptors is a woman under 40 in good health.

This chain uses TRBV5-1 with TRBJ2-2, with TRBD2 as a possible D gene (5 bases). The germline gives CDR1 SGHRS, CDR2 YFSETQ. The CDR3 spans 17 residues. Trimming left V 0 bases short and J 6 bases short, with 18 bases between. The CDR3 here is CASSLVLAGIESGELFF. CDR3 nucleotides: TGCGCCAGCAGCTTGGTTTTAGCCGGGATCGAGTCCGGGGAGCTGTTTTTT.

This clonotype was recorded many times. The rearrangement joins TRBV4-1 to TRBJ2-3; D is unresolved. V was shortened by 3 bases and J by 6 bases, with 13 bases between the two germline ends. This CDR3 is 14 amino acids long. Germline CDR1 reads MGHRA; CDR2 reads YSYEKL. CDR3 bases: TGCGCCAGCAGCCACGGACCCGGGCGGGATACGCAGTATTTT. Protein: CASSHGPGRDTQYF.

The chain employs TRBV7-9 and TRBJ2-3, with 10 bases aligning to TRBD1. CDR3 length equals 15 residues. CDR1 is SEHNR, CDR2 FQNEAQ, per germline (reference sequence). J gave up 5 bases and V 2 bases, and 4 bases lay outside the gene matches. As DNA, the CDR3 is TGTGCCAGCAGCTTACGGGACAGGGGTATAGATACGCAGTATTTT. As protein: CASSLRDRGIDTQYF.

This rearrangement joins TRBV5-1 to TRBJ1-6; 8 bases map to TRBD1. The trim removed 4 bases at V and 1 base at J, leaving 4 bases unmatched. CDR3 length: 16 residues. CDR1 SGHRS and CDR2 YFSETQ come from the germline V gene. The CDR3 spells CASSQWTGSYNSPLHF. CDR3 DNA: TGCGCCAGCAGCCAATGGACAGGGTCCTATAATTCACCCCTCCACTTT.

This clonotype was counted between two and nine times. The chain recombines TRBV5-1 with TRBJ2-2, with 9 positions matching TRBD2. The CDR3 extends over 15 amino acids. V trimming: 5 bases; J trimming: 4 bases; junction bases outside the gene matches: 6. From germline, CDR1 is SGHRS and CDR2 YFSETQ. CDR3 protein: CASSFSGSGTGELFF. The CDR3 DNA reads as TGCGCCAGCAGTTTTAGCGGGAGTGGCACCGGGGAGCTGTTTTTT.

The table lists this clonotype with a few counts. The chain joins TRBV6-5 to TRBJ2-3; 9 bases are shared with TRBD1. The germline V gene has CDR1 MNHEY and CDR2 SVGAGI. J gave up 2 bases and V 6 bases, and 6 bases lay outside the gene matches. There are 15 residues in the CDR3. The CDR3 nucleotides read TGTGCCAGCAGGGCCACAGGGGGCGTCACAGATACGCAGTATTTT. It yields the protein CASRATGGVTDTQYF.

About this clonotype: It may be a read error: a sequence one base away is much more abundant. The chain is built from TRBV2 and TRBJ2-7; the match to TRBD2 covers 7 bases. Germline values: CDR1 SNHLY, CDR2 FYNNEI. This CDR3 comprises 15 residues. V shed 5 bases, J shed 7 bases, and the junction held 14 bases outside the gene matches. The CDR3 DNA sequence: TGTGCCAGCAGTTGGGAGGGGATCCACCTCGATGAGCAGTACTTC. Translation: CASSWEGIHLDEQYF.

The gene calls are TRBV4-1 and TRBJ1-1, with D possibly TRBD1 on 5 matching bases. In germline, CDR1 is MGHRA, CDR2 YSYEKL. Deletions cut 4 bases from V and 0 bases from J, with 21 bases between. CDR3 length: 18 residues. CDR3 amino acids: CASSPLGHPGAMNTEAFF. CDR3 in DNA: TGCGCCAGCAGCCCCCTGGGGCACCCCGGGGCGATGAACACTGAAGCTTTCTTT.

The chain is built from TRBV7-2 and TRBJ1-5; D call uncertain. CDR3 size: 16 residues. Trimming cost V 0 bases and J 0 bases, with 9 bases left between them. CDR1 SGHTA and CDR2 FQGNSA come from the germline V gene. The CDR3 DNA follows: TGTGCCAGCAGCTTAGCCCCTACCATTAGCAATCAGCCCCAGCATTTT. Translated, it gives CASSLAPTISNQPQHF.

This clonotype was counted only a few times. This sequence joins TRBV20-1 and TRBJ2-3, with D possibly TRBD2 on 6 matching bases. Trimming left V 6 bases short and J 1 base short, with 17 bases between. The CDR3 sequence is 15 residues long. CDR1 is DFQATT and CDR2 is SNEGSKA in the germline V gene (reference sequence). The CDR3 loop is CSAHAPRGRTDTQYF. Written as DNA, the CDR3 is TGCAGTGCCCATGCTCCGCGGGGTCGCACAGATACGCAGTATTTT.

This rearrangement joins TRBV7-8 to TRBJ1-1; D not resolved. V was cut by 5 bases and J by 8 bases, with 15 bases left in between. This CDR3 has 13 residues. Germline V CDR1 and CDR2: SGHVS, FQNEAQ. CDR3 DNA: TGTGCCAGCAGCAGGACCAGCGAGATAGAAGCTTTCTTT. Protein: CASSRTSEIEAFF.

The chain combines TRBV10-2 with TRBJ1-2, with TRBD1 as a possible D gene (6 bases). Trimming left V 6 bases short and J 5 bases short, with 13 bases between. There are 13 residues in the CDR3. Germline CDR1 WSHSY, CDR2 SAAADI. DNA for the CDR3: TGCGCCAGCAGGGCCGGACAGATGTATGGCTACACCTTC. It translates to CASRAGQMYGYTF.

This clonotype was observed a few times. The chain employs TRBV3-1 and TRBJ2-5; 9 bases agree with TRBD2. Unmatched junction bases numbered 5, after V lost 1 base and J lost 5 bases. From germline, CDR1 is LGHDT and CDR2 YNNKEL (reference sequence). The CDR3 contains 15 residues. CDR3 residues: CASSQGTSDLETQYF. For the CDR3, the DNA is TGTGCCAGCAGCCAAGGGACTAGCGATTTGGAGACCCAGTACTTC.

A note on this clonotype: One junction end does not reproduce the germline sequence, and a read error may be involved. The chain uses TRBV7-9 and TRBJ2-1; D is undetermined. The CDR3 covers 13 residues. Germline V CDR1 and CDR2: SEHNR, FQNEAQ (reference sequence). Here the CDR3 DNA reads TGTGGCAGCAGCTCCAACCCGAATCGTGAGCAGTTCTTC. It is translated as CGSSSNPNREQFF.

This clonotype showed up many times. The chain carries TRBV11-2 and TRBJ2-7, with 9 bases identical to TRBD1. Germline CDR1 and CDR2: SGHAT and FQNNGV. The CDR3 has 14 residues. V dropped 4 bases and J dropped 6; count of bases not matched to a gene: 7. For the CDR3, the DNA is TGTGCCAGCAGCTCCGGGACAGGGTTAGGCGAGCAGTACTTC. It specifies CASSSGTGLGEQYF.

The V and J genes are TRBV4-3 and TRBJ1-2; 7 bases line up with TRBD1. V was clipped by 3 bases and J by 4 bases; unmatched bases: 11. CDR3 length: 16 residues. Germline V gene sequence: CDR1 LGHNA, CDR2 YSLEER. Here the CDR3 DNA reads TGCGCCAGCAGCCAGGATCTCAACAGGGGCACCTATGGCTACACCTTC. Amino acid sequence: CASSQDLNRGTYGYTF.

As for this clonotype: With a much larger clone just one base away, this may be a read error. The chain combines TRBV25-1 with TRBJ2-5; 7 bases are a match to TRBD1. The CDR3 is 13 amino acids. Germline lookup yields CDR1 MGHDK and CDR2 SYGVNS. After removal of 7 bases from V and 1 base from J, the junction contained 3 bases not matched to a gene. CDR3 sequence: CASTGTVQETQYF. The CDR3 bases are TGTGCCAGCACTGGGACAGTCCAAGAGACCCAGTACTTC.

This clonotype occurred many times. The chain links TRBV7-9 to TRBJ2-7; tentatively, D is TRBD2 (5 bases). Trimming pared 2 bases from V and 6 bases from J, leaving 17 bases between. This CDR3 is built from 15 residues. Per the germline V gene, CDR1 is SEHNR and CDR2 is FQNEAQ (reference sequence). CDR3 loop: CASSLISYSGSEQYF. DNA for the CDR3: TGTGCCAGCAGCTTAATTTCTTATTCGGGATCCGAGCAGTACTTC.

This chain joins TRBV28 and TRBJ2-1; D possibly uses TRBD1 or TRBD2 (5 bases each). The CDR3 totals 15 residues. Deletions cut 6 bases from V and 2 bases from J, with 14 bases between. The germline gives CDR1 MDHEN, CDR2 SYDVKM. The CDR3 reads CASSSGAATYNEQFF. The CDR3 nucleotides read TGTGCCAGCAGCTCCGGGGCAGCTACCTACAATGAGCAGTTCTTC.

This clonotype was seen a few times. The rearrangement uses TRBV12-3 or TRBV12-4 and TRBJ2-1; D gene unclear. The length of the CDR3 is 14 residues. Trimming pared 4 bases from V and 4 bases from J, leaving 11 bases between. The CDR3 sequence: CASSSRRQYNEQFF. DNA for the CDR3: TGTGCCAGCAGTTCACGGCGGCAGTACAATGAGCAGTTCTTC.

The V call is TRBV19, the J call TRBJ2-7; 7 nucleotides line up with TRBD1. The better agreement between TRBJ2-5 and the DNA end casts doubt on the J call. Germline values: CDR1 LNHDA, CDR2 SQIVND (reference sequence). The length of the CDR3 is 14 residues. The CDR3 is CASKDDRAQETQYF. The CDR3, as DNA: TGTGCCAGTAAGGACGACAGGGCCCAAGAGACCCAGTACTTC.

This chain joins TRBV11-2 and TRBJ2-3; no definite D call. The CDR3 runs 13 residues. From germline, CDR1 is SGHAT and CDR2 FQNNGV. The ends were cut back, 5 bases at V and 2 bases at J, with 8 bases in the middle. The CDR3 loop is CASSITVTDTQYF. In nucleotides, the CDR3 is TGTGCCAGCAGCATCACCGTCACAGATACGCAGTATTTT.

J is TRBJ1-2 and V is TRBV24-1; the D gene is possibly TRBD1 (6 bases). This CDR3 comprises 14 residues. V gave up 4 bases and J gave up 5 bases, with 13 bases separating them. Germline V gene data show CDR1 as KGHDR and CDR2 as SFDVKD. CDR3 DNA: TGTGCCACCAGTGAAATCGACAGGCCTTATGGCTACACCTTC. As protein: CATSEIDRPYGYTF.

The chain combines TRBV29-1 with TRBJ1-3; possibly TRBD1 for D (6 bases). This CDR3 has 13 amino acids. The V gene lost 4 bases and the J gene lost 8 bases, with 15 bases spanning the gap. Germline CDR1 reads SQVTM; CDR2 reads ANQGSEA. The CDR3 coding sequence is TGCAGCGTTGGTGCGGGGGCCATGGACACCATATATTTT. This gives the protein CSVGAGAMDTIYF. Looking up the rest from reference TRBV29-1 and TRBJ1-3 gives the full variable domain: SAVISQKPSRDICQRGTSLTIQCQVDSQVTMMFWYRQQPGQSLTLIATANQGSEATYESGFVIDKFPISRPNLTFSTLTVSNMSPEDSSIYLCSVGAGAMDTIYFGEGSWLTVV.

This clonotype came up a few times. CDR3 loop: CASSLLGGRHNEQFF. DNA for the CDR3: TGTGCCAGCAGCTTACTCGGAGGGCGTCACAATGAGCAGTTCTTC. The rearrangement joins TRBV11-2 to TRBJ2-1; possibly TRBD2 for D (6 bases). V was clipped by 2 bases and J by 5 bases, with 13 bases between them. This CDR3 has 15 residues. The germline V gene encodes CDR1 SGHAT and CDR2 FQNNGV.

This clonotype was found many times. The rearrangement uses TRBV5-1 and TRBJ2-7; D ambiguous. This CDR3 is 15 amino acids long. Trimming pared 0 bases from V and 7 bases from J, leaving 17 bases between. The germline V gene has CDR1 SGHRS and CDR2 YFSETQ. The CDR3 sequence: CASSLALGRAGEQYF. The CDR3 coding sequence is TGCGCCAGCAGCTTGGCCTTGGGCCGGGCAGGAGAGCAGTACTTC.

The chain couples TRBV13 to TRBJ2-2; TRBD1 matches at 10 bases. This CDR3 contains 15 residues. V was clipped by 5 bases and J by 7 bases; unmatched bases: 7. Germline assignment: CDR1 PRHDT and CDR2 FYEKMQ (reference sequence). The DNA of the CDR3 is TGTGCCAGCAGCGAGACAGGGGGCTTTGACGGGGAGCTGTTTTTT. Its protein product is CASSETGGFDGELFF.